This TCR beta chain was captured in a study of graft-versus-host responses after intestinal transplantation. Whole-study findings and limits: The presence of high graft-versus-host to host-versus-graft clonal ratios in allografts characterized patients with graft-donor T cell macrochimerism.

In regard to this clone: The antigen is not known.

Repertoires were generated with immunoSEQ multiplex PCR, while TCRdb's copy carries only in-frame clones and drops some. The sample gives fewer than 150,000 clones, around 94% of which show up once; around 0.15% is in the top ten. This CDR3 region has 15 residues. Trimming shortened V by 4 bases and J by 5 bases, and 16 bases separated the two germline ends. From germline, CDR1 is SGDLS and CDR2 YYNGEE. The sequence derives from a human donor who received an intestinal transplant. This specimen was unstimulated CD4+ T cells sorted from spleen or lymph node cells, taken before intestinal transplant. This chain links TRBV9 with TRBJ1-5, with D perhaps TRBD1 (6 bases). CDR3 in DNA: TGTGCCAGCAGCCTTCGACCGGGGGGCGATCAGCCCCAGCATTTT. Protein product: CASSLRPGGDQPQHF.